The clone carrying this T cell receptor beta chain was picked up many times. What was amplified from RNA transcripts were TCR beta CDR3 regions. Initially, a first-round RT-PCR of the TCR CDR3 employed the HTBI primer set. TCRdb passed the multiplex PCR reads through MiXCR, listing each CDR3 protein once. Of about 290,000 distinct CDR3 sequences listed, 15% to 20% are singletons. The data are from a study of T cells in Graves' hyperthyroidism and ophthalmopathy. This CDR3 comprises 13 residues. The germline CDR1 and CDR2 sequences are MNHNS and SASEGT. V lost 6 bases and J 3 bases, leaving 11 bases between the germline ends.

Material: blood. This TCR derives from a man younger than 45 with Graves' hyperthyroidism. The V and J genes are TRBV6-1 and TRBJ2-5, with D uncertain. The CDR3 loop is CASSPLGEETQYF. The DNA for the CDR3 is TGTGCCAGCAGCCCCCTAGGCGAAGAGACCCAGTACTTC.